The sequence of this TCR beta chain was determined in a study of pediatric ulcerative colitis. No immunosuppressive drugs were given to ulcerative colitis patients before diagnostic colonoscopy. This clone was found once. Libraries were prepared by immunoSEQ multiplex PCR; TCRdb keeps only in-frame clonotypes and omits some of them. The table has around 64,000 clones, 77% seen once; the top ten hold around 5.2%. The CDR3 is made up of 16 amino acids. Germline V gene lookup returns CDR1 SGHTA and CDR2 FQGNSA. V was clipped by 6 bases and J by 4 bases; unmatched bases: 11. The chain joins TRBV7-2 to TRBJ2-2; 7 bases match TRBD2. The TCR originated in a boy between 10 and 17 years old with moderate ulcerative colitis. The material sequenced was blood. CDR3: CASSPRGSFSTGELFF. The CDR3 coding sequence is TGTGCCAGCAGTCCTCGCGGGAGCTTCTCCACCGGGGAGCTGTTTTTT.